This T cell receptor beta chain emerged from a study of T cell changes during pregnancy in multiple sclerosis. CDR3 length: 16 residues. From germline, CDR1 is SEHNR and CDR2 FQNEAQ (reference sequence). V shed 4 bases and J shed 2 bases, with 18 bases lying between them. The repertoire was sequenced with immunoSEQ multiplex PCR; TCRdb's copy has only in-frame clones and lacks some. The sample consists of 65,000 to 95,000 clones, around 93% of them appearing once. V is TRBV7-9 and J is TRBJ2-7; tentatively, D is TRBD1 (6 bases). This clonotype was obtained from a female donor in good health, enrolled as a control in a pregnancy study. This specimen consisted of peripheral blood, obtained after pregnancy. The CDR3 here is CASSSTFWTVTYEQYF. Here the CDR3 DNA reads TGTGCCAGCAGCTCGACTTTTTGGACAGTAACCTACGAGCAGTACTTC.